These 21 T cell receptor beta chains were all obtained from the same sample, sequenced in a study of blood T cell repertoires in COVID-19. Sequenced by immunoSEQ multiplex PCR; TCRdb stores in-frame clones only, minus some. In the table there are 75,000 to 100,000 clones, approximately 90% of which are singletons. Sequencing was done on a sample of peripheral blood. The receptors stem from a man in his 70s with acute or convalescent COVID-19.

The chain has TRBV10-2 and TRBJ2-7, with D perhaps TRBD1 (6 bases). The CDR3 consists of 14 residues. CDR1 and CDR2 from the germline V gene are WSHSY and SAAADI. V lost 1 base and J 3 bases, leaving 10 bases between the germline ends. This chain's CDR3 is CASSEYRAGYEQYF. The CDR3 DNA is TGCGCCAGCAGTGAGTACAGGGCCGGCTACGAGCAGTACTTC.

This clone showed up many times. V and J are TRBV28 and TRBJ1-6; maybe TRBD1 (6 bases). Per the germline V gene, CDR1 is MDHEN and CDR2 is SYDVKM. This CDR3 has 15 amino acids. Trimming removed 6 bases from V and 10 bases from J, with 19 bases in between. CDR3 coding DNA: TGTGCCAGCAGCCCATCCTTCAGGGGTAGGTCACCCCTCCACTTT. This codes for CASSPSFRGRSPLHF. Full variable domain (remainder filled in from reference TRBV28 and TRBJ1-6): DVKVTQSSRYLVKRTGEKVFLECVQDMDHENMFWYRQDPGLGLRLIYFSYDVKMKEKGDIPEGYSVSREKKERFSLILESASTNQTSMYLCASSPSFRGRSPLHFGNGTRLTVT.

The chain has TRBV10-3 and TRBJ1-6; no firm D call. Germline values: CDR1 ENHRY, CDR2 SYGVKD. The CDR3 has 17 residues. V shed 0 bases and J shed 4 bases, with 13 bases lying between them. The CDR3 region is CAISESRSGTYNSPLHF. CDR3 coding DNA: TGTGCCATCAGTGAGTCGAGGTCGGGAACTTATAATTCACCCCTCCACTTT.

The chain couples TRBV6-1 to TRBJ1-4, with 8 bases that match TRBD1. CDR1 and CDR2 from the germline V gene are MNHNS and SASEGT. The CDR3 length is 14 residues. Germline trimming cut 3 bases from V and 8 bases from J; bases unmatched to any gene: 5. The CDR3 nucleotides read TGTGCCAGCAGTGATAGACAGGGGATGGAAAAACTGTTTTTT. This gives the protein CASSDRQGMEKLFF.

The chain employs TRBV15 and TRBJ2-5; D gene ambiguous. The germline V gene has CDR1 LNHNV and CDR2 YYDKDF (reference sequence). This CDR3 is 12 amino acids long. V lost 1 base and J lost 5, with 5 bases in between. CDR3 protein: CATSRVSETQYF. DNA of the CDR3: TGTGCCACCAGCAGAGTTTCGGAGACCCAGTACTTC.

The CDR3 here is CASNPDRNTGELFF. The CDR3, as DNA: TGTGCCAGCAACCCCGACAGGAACACCGGGGAGCTGTTTTTT. V and J are TRBV9 and TRBJ2-2, with D perhaps matching TRBD1 (5 bases). CDR1 is SGDLS and CDR2 is YYNGEE in the germline V gene. Trimming cost V 6 bases and J 1 base, with 10 bases left between them. CDR3 length equals 14 residues.

The rearrangement links TRBV30 to TRBJ2-2, with D perhaps matching TRBD1 (6 bases). The CDR3 totals 16 residues. With 3 bases removed from V and 1 base from J, the gap between germline ends came to 15 bases. Germline CDR1 reads GTSNPN; CDR2 reads SVGIG (reference sequence). CDR3 nucleotides: TGTGCCTGGAGACCGCGGACGGGACAGAACACCGGGGAGCTGTTTTTT. Its protein is CAWRPRTGQNTGELFF.

This chain joins TRBV3-1 (or the pseudogene TRBV3-2) and TRBJ1-5, with 7 bases matching TRBD1. This CDR3 comprises 15 residues. V lost 0 bases to trimming and J lost 6 bases; unmatched junction nucleotides: 5. CDR1 and CDR2 (germline): LGHDT, YNNKEL (reference sequence). The CDR3 reads CASSQDVGGRQPQHF. The CDR3, as DNA: TGTGCCAGCAGCCAAGATGTAGGGGGCCGTCAGCCCCAGCATTTT.

V usage is TRBV6-1 and J usage is TRBJ2-7; possibly TRBD2 for D (6 bases). The CDR3 has 15 residues. V lost 3 bases and J 7 bases, leaving 19 bases between the germline ends. Germline V gene lookup returns CDR1 MNHNS and CDR2 SASEGT. The CDR3 DNA sequence: TGTGCCAGCAGTGACAGGGAGGTGGCAGCTCGGGAGCAGTACTTC. Protein product: CASSDREVAAREQYF.

The chain uses TRBV7-8 and TRBJ2-7; the D is unclear. The CDR3 has 17 residues. V was shortened by 3 bases and J by 4 bases, with 22 bases between the two germline ends. Germline V gene lookup returns CDR1 SGHVS and CDR2 FQNEAQ. For the CDR3, the DNA is TGTGCCAGCAGCTTCACCAAGACACCAGAGACAATGTACGAGCAGTACTTC. This sequence encodes CASSFTKTPETMYEQYF. Using reference TRBV7-8 and TRBJ2-7 for the parts outside the CDR3, the full variable domain is GAGVSQSPRYKVAKRGQDVALRCDPISGHVSLFWYQQALGQGPEFLTYFQNEAQLDKSGLPSDRFFAERPEGSVSTLKIQRTQQEDSAVYLCASSFTKTPETMYEQYFGPGTRLTVT.

The chain couples TRBV3-1 (or the pseudogene TRBV3-2) to TRBJ1-6; D ambiguous. The V and J ends lost 4 bases and 13 bases respectively, with 20 bases between them. CDR3 length equals 15 residues. Germline V gives CDR1 LGHDT, CDR2 YNNKEL (reference sequence). The CDR3, as DNA: TGTGCCAGCAGCCCGACCGAGGGCGGGGTACGGCCCCTCCACTTT. This translates into CASSPTEGGVRPLHF.

The chain joins TRBV4-2 to TRBJ2-2; a weak D match, TRBD1 (5 bases). This CDR3 has 14 amino acids. CDR1 and CDR2 from the germline V gene are LGHNA and YNFKEQ. V gave up 0 bases and J gave up 7 bases, with 9 bases separating them. The CDR3 DNA reads as TGTGCCAGCAGCCAAGATAAGGGGCACGGGGAGCTGTTTTTT. As protein: CASSQDKGHGELFF.

The V and J genes are TRBV19 and TRBJ1-1, with 7 positions matching TRBD1. Germline values: CDR1 LNHDA, CDR2 SQIVND (reference sequence). The V segment lost 6 bases and the J segment 0 bases; nucleotides outside the gene matches: 1. CDR3 length: 13 amino acids. The CDR3 DNA sequence: TGTGCCAGTAGGGACAGGATGAACACTGAAGCTTTCTTT. Translating it yields CASRDRMNTEAFF.

The chain's CDR3 is CASSQGAGLAGGRRTDTQYF. CDR3 DNA sequence: TGTGCCAGCAGCCAAGGGGCAGGACTAGCGGGGGGGCGTCGGACAGATACGCAGTATTTT. The J gene is TRBJ2-3, the V gene TRBV4-2; 15 nucleotides agree with TRBD2. Looked up from germline, CDR1 is LGHNA and CDR2 is YNFKEQ. Trimming took 1 base from V and 3 from J; bases not matched to a gene: 11. CDR3 size: 20 residues.

CDR3 sequence: CASSQARDSRQETQYF. In DNA form, the CDR3 reads TGCGCCAGCAGCCAAGCTCGGGACAGTCGGCAAGAGACCCAGTACTTC. V and J are TRBV4-1 and TRBJ2-5; 7 bases match TRBD1. There are 16 residues in the CDR3. From germline, CDR1 is MGHRA and CDR2 YSYEKL. J gave up 2 bases and V 1 base, and 7 bases lay outside the gene matches.

The table lists this clone with a few counts. The chain has TRBV20-1 and TRBJ2-7, with D tentatively TRBD1 (5 bases). CDR1 is DFQATT, CDR2 SNEGSKA, per germline (reference sequence). With 3 bases removed from V and 4 bases from J, the gap between germline ends came to 7 bases. The CDR3 contains 11 residues. This chain's CDR3 is CSASAGYEQYV. The CDR3 nucleotides are TGCAGTGCTAGTGCAGGGTACGAGCAGTACGTC.

As DNA, the CDR3 is TGTGCCAGCAGCTCCGGGACAGCCAATTCACCCCTCCACTTT. Protein sequence: CASSSGTANSPLHF. The chain is built from TRBV5-4 and TRBJ1-6; 7 nucleotides line up with TRBD1. The CDR3 loop spans 14 amino acids. Losses at the gene ends were 3 bases for V and 7 bases for J; bases not matched to a gene: 4. Looked up from germline, CDR1 is SGHNT and CDR2 is YYREEE (reference sequence).

The chain uses TRBV4-2 and TRBJ2-5; 8 nucleotides agree with TRBD1. The CDR3 sequence is 15 residues long. V lost 4 bases, J lost 5 bases, and 9 bases stayed unmatched. Germline assignment: CDR1 LGHNA and CDR2 YNFKEQ. The CDR3 DNA reads TGTGCCAGCAGCCCCCAAGGTGACAGGGGTGAGACCCAGTACTTC. Translation: CASSPQGDRGETQYF.

This clone was seen only once. The chain is built from TRBV6-5 and TRBJ2-3; TRBD1 might be the D (5 bases). Trimming took 7 bases from V and 0 from J, leaving 11 bases between them. Germline CDR1 and CDR2: MNHEY and SVGAGI. This CDR3 has 14 residues. CDR3 protein: CASTADRSTDTQYF. The CDR3 bases are TGTGCCAGCACTGCCGACAGAAGCACAGATACGCAGTATTTT.

V gene TRBV2 combines with J gene TRBJ1-6; 9 bases map to TRBD1. There are 14 residues in the CDR3. CDR1 is SNHLY and CDR2 is FYNNEI in the germline V gene. The V and J ends lost 6 bases and 10 bases, in that order; junction bases with no gene match: 7. The CDR3 is CASSLQGAESPLHF. The CDR3 nucleotides are TGTGCCAGCAGCCTACAGGGGGCGGAATCACCCCTCCACTTT.

The rearrangement links TRBV30 to TRBJ1-2; 7 nucleotides match TRBD1. V was clipped by 3 bases and J by 0 bases; unmatched bases: 7. This CDR3 comprises 15 residues. Germline CDR1 is GTSNPN and CDR2 is SVGIG (reference sequence). For the CDR3, the DNA is TGTGCCTGGAGCTCGGACAGGATAGCTAACTATGGCTACACCTTC. As protein: CAWSSDRIANYGYTF.